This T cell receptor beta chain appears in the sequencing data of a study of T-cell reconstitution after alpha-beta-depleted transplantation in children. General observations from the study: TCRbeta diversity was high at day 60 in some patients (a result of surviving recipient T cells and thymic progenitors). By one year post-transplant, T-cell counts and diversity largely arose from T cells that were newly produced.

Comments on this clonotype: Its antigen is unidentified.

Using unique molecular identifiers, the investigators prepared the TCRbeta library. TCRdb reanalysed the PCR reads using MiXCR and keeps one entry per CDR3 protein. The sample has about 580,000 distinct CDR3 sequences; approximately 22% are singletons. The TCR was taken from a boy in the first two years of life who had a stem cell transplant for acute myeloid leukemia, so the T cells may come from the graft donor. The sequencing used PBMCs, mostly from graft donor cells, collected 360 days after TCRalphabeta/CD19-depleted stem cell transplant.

Here the CDR3 reads CASSPPRTGRTEAFF. For the CDR3, the DNA is TGTGCCAGCAGCCCCCCCCGGACCGGGCGCACTGAAGCTTTCTTT. The V call is TRBV7-9, the J call TRBJ1-1; D is ambiguous. Germline V gives CDR1 SEHNR, CDR2 FQNEAQ (reference sequence). The CDR3 runs 15 residues. V lost 5 bases, J lost 4 bases, and 17 bases lay in between.